What follows is one T cell receptor beta chain and its context. The antigen is unknown. The same CDR3 also results from other DNA sequences found in this sample. Germline loops: CDR1 SQVTM, CDR2 ANQGSEA. The CDR3 totals 12 residues. V lost 2 bases, J lost 2 bases, and 3 bases lay in between. Assay: immunoSEQ multiplex PCR; the TCRdb copy retains only in-frame clones and omits some. The sample has 55,000 to 70,000 clones; roughly 84% are singletons. This specimen belongs to a study of OX40 agonist ivuxolimab in advanced cancers. Overall study results and limits: Researchers did not determine the expanded peripheral T cells' antigen specificity. Both CD4+ and CD8+ T cell populations in blood had undergone clonal expansion by week 6 at 0.1 to 3.0 mg/kg.

The chain links TRBV29-1 to TRBJ2-2; no definite D call. This TCR was sampled from an adult with an advanced solid tumor such as melanoma, head and neck, liver or kidney cancer. The sequencing used CD4+ or CD8+ T cells sorted from blood, collected in a trial of the OX40 agonist ivuxolimab. This CDR3 is CSVETNTGELFF. DNA of the CDR3: TGCAGCGTTGAAACTAACACCGGGGAGCTGTTTTTT.